These 5 T cell receptor beta chains came from one sample sequenced in a study of shared clonotypes between healthy human individuals. Assay used: immunoSEQ multiplex PCR; TCRdb lists only in-frame clones, some missing. The table includes about 520,000 clones, about 96% detected once. Sequencing was carried out using naive CD4+ T cells sorted from blood. Subset of the sample: CD45RA+ positively selected. These receptors originate from a woman between 25 and 40 years old in good health.

The chain is built from TRBV28 and TRBJ1-1, with D hard to call. CDR3 length equals 13 residues. Germline V gene lookup returns CDR1 MDHEN and CDR2 SYDVKM. The ends were cut back, 2 bases at V and 4 bases at J, with 8 bases in the middle. CDR3 sequence (DNA): TGTGCCAGCAGTTTAGTAGCGACCACTGAAGCTTTCTTT. Amino acids: CASSLVATTEAFF.

The chain couples TRBV28 to TRBJ2-3; 8 bases match TRBD1. CDR1 is MDHEN and CDR2 is SYDVKM in the germline V gene. The CDR3 is made up of 17 amino acids. V was pared by 5 bases and J by 0 bases, with 10 bases of the junction left unmatched. CDR3 DNA: TGTGCCAGCAGTCCTAGGACAGGGTTGTTGAGCACAGATACGCAGTATTTT. This codes for CASSPRTGLLSTDTQYF.

V usage is TRBV19 and J usage is TRBJ2-5; possible D gene TRBD1, 5 bases. The CDR3 is 15 residues long. The germline CDR1 and CDR2 sequences are LNHDA and SQIVND (reference sequence). V was clipped by 3 bases and J by 7 bases, with 18 bases between them. The CDR3: CASSIGVGVKATQYF. In nucleotides, the CDR3 is TGTGCCAGTAGTATTGGGGTAGGGGTGAAGGCGACCCAGTACTTC.

The CDR3 is CASSIEATGGTEAFF. The DNA of the CDR3 is TGTGCCAGTAGTATAGAAGCTACAGGGGGCACTGAAGCTTTCTTT. The J gene is TRBJ1-1, the V gene TRBV19, with 8 bases that match TRBD1. This CDR3 has 15 residues. The V gene end was trimmed by 0 bases and the J gene end by 4 bases; junction bases not matched to a gene: 4. Germline CDR1 reads LNHDA; CDR2 reads SQIVND (reference sequence).

The chain recombines TRBV4-1 with TRBJ2-7; D ambiguous. Germline V CDR1 and CDR2: MGHRA, YSYEKL. Trimming shortened V by 3 bases and J by 5 bases, and 14 bases separated the two germline ends. The CDR3 contains 14 residues. CDR3 region: CASSQVVGSNEQYF. As DNA, the CDR3 is TGCGCCAGCAGCCAGGTGGTAGGTAGTAACGAGCAGTACTTC.